The rows below give T cell receptor beta chains drawn from one sample of a study of blood T cell repertoires in COVID-19. This table comes from immunoSEQ multiplex PCR, and its TCRdb copy is limited to in-frame clones, with some not included. Among 30,000 to 40,000 clones listed, 65% to 85% were seen once. Material: peripheral blood. The receptors were gathered from a man aged 55-75 years in a cohort sampled during active COVID-19. Both conserved end residues are part of each CDR3. The order of the fields is CDR3 protein, CDR3 DNA, J gene, D gene, clone size, V gene. The D gene is left open where the match is weak. Only some rows state a clone size, as once, few, many or a class for expanded clones.

CASSFAGTGLETQYF,TGTGCCAGCAGCTTCGCCGGGACAGGCTTAGAGACCCAGTACTTC,TRBJ2-5,TRBD1,.,TRBV7-2
CASSSVGTSGRRHEQFF,TGTGCCAGCAGCTCGGTAGGGACTAGCGGGAGGAGGCATGAGCAGTTCTTC,TRBJ2-1,TRBD2,few,TRBV11-2
CASSLVPDRVYEQYF,TGCGCCAGCAGCTTGGTCCCTGACAGGGTTTACGAGCAGTACTTC,TRBJ2-7,TRBD1,.,TRBV5-1
CASSQLRDNEQFF,TGCGCCAGCAGCCAACTCCGGGACAATGAGCAGTTCTTC,TRBJ2-1,.,.,TRBV4-1
CASRAQVSAGELFF,TGTGCCAGCAGGGCCCAAGTTAGCGCCGGGGAGCTGTTTTTT,TRBJ2-2,.,.,TRBV6-5
CASSLDGEGPEAFF,TGTGCCAGCAGCTTAGATGGGGAGGGCCCTGAAGCTTTCTTT,TRBJ1-1,.,.,TRBV11-3
CASSDAGSDTQYF,TGTGCCAGCAGTGATGCAGGCTCAGATACGCAGTATTTT,TRBJ2-3,.,.,TRBV25-1
CASSLTSGQETQYF,TGCGCCAGCAGCTTGACTAGCGGACAAGAGACCCAGTACTTC,TRBJ2-5,TRBD2,.,TRBV5-1
CASSPLRGEQFF,TGTGCCAGCAGCCCCCTTAGGGGTGAGCAGTTCTTC,TRBJ2-1,.,.,TRBV6-5
CASSEGVDPSTGELFF,TGTGCCAGCAGCGAGGGGGTAGACCCATCTACCGGGGAGCTGTTTTTT,TRBJ2-2,.,once,TRBV9
CASSRLRGTAKNIQYF,TGTGCCAGCAGCCGCCTCAGGGGTACAGCCAAAAACATTCAGTACTTC,TRBJ2-4,.,.,TRBV7-2
CASSQGAGGLTDTQYF,TGCGCCAGCAGCCAAGGGGCGGGAGGGCTTACAGATACGCAGTATTTT,TRBJ2-3,TRBD2,.,TRBV4-1
CASSARYEQYF,TGTGCCAGCAGTGCCAGATACGAGCAGTACTTC,TRBJ2-7,.,.,TRBV6-2/TRBV6-3
CASSATSGSSYEQYF,TGTGCCAGCAGCGCTACTAGCGGTAGCTCCTACGAGCAGTACTTC,TRBJ2-7,TRBD2,once,TRBV7-6
CASSPGRGTGELFF,TGCGCCAGCAGCCCCGGCCGCGGGACCGGGGAGCTGTTTTTT,TRBJ2-2,.,.,TRBV5-1
CASSRTHQKGVTYEQYF,TGTGCCAGCAGCCGAACCCATCAAAAAGGGGTGACCTACGAGCAGTACTTC,TRBJ2-7,.,.,TRBV4-2
CASNPGQGAEAFF,TGTGCCAGCAATCCGGGACAGGGGGCAGAAGCTTTCTTT,TRBJ1-1,TRBD1,few,TRBV28
CATLGGEANEKLFF,TGTGCCACCCTAGGGGGCGAGGCTAATGAAAAACTGTTTTTT,TRBJ1-4,TRBD1,.,TRBV6-5
CASSLEGWVLAADTQYF,TGTGCCAGCAGCTTAGAGGGGTGGGTTCTAGCGGCAGATACGCAGTATTTT,TRBJ2-3,TRBD2,.,TRBV11-2
CASSSLPTGELFF,TGTGCCAGCAGCTCCCTTCCCACCGGGGAGCTGTTTTTT,TRBJ2-2,.,once,TRBV5-6
CASSLGQGLFF,TGTGCCAGCTCCCTGGGACAGGGGCTGTTTTTT,TRBJ1-4,TRBD1,.,TRBV18
CASSPGQVINEKLFF,TGTGCCAGCAGCCCGGGACAGGTGATTAATGAAAAACTGTTTTTT,TRBJ1-4,TRBD1,.,TRBV7-2
CATSRRTVTNNEQFF,TGTGCCACCAGCAGACGGACAGTGACCAACAATGAGCAGTTCTTC,TRBJ2-1,.,.,TRBV15
CASSSGATFTDTQYF,TGTGCCAGCAGTTCAGGGGCCACCTTCACAGATACGCAGTATTTT,TRBJ2-3,.,.,TRBV6-5
CASSLNGFPEAFF,TGTGCCAGCAGCTTAAACGGGTTTCCTGAAGCTTTCTTT,TRBJ1-1,.,.,TRBV21-1
CASRYRVTGELFF,TGTGCCAGCAGATACAGGGTGACCGGGGAGCTGTTTTTT,TRBJ2-2,.,.,TRBV2
CASSPPGQNPYEQYF,TGTGCCAGCTCACCACCGGGACAAAACCCTTACGAGCAGTACTTC,TRBJ2-7,.,once,TRBV18
CASSISGAAYEQYF,TGTGCCAGCAGTATTAGCGGGGCCGCCTACGAGCAGTACTTC,TRBJ2-7,TRBD2,.,TRBV2
CASSYSSYNSPLHF,TGCGCCAGCAGCTACAGCTCCTATAATTCACCCCTCCACTTT,TRBJ1-6,.,.,TRBV4-3
CASSFDSLSSPLHF,TGCGCCAGCAGCTTCGACAGTCTCAGTTCACCCCTCCACTTT,TRBJ1-6,.,.,TRBV5-1
CASRGGDRLLKNIQYF,TGTGCCAGCAGGGGGGGGGACAGGCTTCTTAAAAACATTCAGTACTTC,TRBJ2-4,.,.,TRBV6-6
CASSPQLGDKLFF,TGTGCCAGCAGCCCTCAATTGGGCGACAAACTGTTTTTT,TRBJ1-4,.,.,TRBV9
CASGPTENTEAFF,TGTGCCAGCGGCCCGACAGAGAACACTGAAGCTTTCTTT,TRBJ1-1,.,.,TRBV12-3/TRBV12-4
CASRGGGNTEAFF,TGCGCCAGTAGAGGGGGGGGGAACACTGAAGCTTTCTTT,TRBJ1-1,.,.,TRBV4-1
CASSERRGTDTQYF,TGTGCCAGCAGTGAAAGGAGGGGCACAGATACGCAGTATTTT,TRBJ2-3,.,.,TRBV6-1
CASSAGREYTEAFF,TGTGCCAGCAGCGCGGGGCGCGAGTACACTGAAGCTTTCTTT,TRBJ1-1,.,.,TRBV7-3
CASSQDLGDRYPFGTQYF,TGCGCCAGCAGCCAAGATTTGGGGGACAGATATCCCTTTGGGACCCAGTACTTC,TRBJ2-5,TRBD1,few,TRBV4-3
CASRTGTGGNEQYF,TGTGCCAGCAGAACCGGGACAGGGGGGAACGAGCAGTACTTC,TRBJ2-7,TRBD1,once,TRBV27
CASTRGDYEQYF,TGTGCCAGCACCCGAGGCGACTACGAGCAGTACTTC,TRBJ2-7,.,.,TRBV7-9
CASTILPRDRGLEQYF,TGTGCCAGCACCATTCTACCCCGGGACAGGGGCTTAGAGCAGTACTTC,TRBJ2-7,TRBD1,.,TRBV5-7